This record concerns one T cell receptor beta chain sequence. The data belong to a study of response to subunit inactivated influenza vaccine. The CDR3 runs 16 residues. V lost 6 bases and J 2 bases, leaving 20 bases between the germline ends. Germline lookup yields CDR1 DFQATT and CDR2 SNEGSKA (reference sequence). A single record per CDR3 protein comes from TCRdb applying MiXCR to the RT-PCR reads. The sample gives over 750,000 distinct CDR3 sequences, approximately 21% of which show up once; roughly 10% is in the top ten. The source material was PBMCs from blood, sampled 5 days after vaccination. This clonotype originated in a man between 45 and 60 years old who received an inactivated influenza vaccine. The chain is built from TRBV20-1 and TRBJ1-5, with D tentatively TRBD1 (6 bases). In DNA form, the CDR3 reads TGCAGTGCCCGGCGGCGTACAGGGCAGCGCAATCAGCCCCAGCATTTT. It is translated as CSARRRTGQRNQPQHF.